Listed below are T cell receptor beta chains from one sample, sequenced in a study of shared clonotypes between healthy human individuals. Repertoires were generated with immunoSEQ multiplex PCR, while TCRdb's copy carries only in-frame clones and drops some. The data hold about 2.4 million clones, with 93% observed a single time. Sequenced sample: naive CD4+ T cells from PBMCs. The receptors stem from a man younger than 35 in good health. Some clones in this sample may be carry-over from other donors' samples. The CDR3 runs from the conserved cysteine through the conserved F or W. Each record gives: clone size, V gene, D gene, J gene, CDR3 DNA, CDR3 protein. A D gene is named only where the DNA matches it firmly. Some rows have no size entry. The others give once, few or many, or a class for an expanded clone.

.	TRBV5-6	.	TRBJ1-6	TGTGCCAGCAGCTTGGGAGGAGCAGGGACGAATTCACCCCTCCACTTT	CASSLGGAGTNSPLHF
.	TRBV7-3	.	TRBJ1-4	TGTGCCAGCAGCTCGACTAGCGGGGGCCATGAAAAACTGTTTTTT	CASSSTSGGHEKLFF
.	TRBV5-1	.	TRBJ2-7	TGCGCCAGCAGCTTGGGTGGGTCGGGGCATCCCTACGAGCAGTACTTC	CASSLGGSGHPYEQYF
.	TRBV9	TRBD2	TRBJ2-3	TGTGCCAGCAGCGCGACTAGCGGGTGGTCGGATACGCAGTATTTT	CASSATSGWSDTQYF
.	TRBV19	TRBD1	TRBJ2-1	TGTGCCAGTAGTATAGGCCCACCGGGGACAGACCCGTACAATGAGCAGTTCTTC	CASSIGPPGTDPYNEQFF
.	TRBV4-2	TRBD2	TRBJ2-7	TGTGCCAGCAGCCAAGTAGACGGGAGGGCCTCCTACGAGCAGTACTTC	CASSQVDGRASYEQYF
.	TRBV15	.	TRBJ1-1	TGTGCCACCAGCAGAGATTCGGCGACCCCAGCTTTCTTT	CATSRDSATPAFF
.	TRBV5-1	.	TRBJ2-2	TGCGCCAGCAGCTTGGCGGGACTGAACACCGGGGAGCTGTTTTTT	CASSLAGLNTGELFF
.	TRBV6-1	.	TRBJ1-3	TGTGCCAGCAGTGAAGCACGGATAGGAAACACCATATATTTT	CASSEARIGNTIYF
few	TRBV18	.	TRBJ1-1	TGTGCCAGCTCACCTCTCGGGAACACTGAAGCTTTCTTT	CASSPLGNTEAFF
.	TRBV29-1	.	TRBJ1-1	TGCAGCGTAAAAACAGGAGACACTGAAGCTTTCTTT	CSVKTGDTEAFF
.	TRBV5-1	.	TRBJ2-3	TGCGCCAGCAGCCGTCAAGCGGTCACAGATACGCAGTATTTT	CASSRQAVTDTQYF
.	TRBV5-1	.	TRBJ2-7	TGCGCCAGCAGCTTGGTGGGCTACGAGCAGTACTTC	CASSLVGYEQYF
.	TRBV6-1	.	TRBJ2-7	TGTGCCAGCAGTAGGGACTCCCCTACCTACGAGCAGTACTTC	CASSRDSPTYEQYF
once	TRBV28	.	TRBJ1-1	TGTGCCAGCATCCAACAGGGTAGGGCTGAAGCTTTCTTT	CASIQQGRAEAFF
.	TRBV6-6	.	TRBJ1-2	TGTGCCAGCAGTTACTCGAGGGAGGTTCGGAATGGCTACGCCTTC	CASSYSREVRNGYAF
.	TRBV28	.	TRBJ1-1	TGTGCCAGCAGTTTAGGTACAGGGAGAGACACTGAAGCTTTCTTT	CASSLGTGRDTEAFF
.	TRBV6-6	.	TRBJ2-1	TGTGCCAGCAGTCAGCCCATCAACAATGAGCAGTTCTTC	CASSQPINNEQFF
.	TRBV7-9	.	TRBJ1-3	TGTGCCAGCAGACCTACAGGAGTTGGAAACACCATATATTTT	CASRPTGVGNTIYF
.	TRBV28	TRBD2	TRBJ2-1	TGTGCCAGCAGTTTAGCCCACGTGGGGGGGAATGAGCAGTTCTTC	CASSLAHVGGNEQFF
.	TRBV5-6	.	TRBJ2-6	TGTGCCAGCAGCAGTGATTTCTCTGGGGCCAACGTCCTGACTTTC	CASSSDFSGANVLTF
.	TRBV18	.	TRBJ1-1	TGTGCCAGCTCACCACCGCTTATGAACACTGAAGCTTTCTTT	CASSPPLMNTEAFF
.	TRBV7-2	.	TRBJ1-1	TGTGCCAGCAGCTTAGGAACCCCCGGCACTGAAGCTTTCTTT	CASSLGTPGTEAFF
.	TRBV18	.	TRBJ2-1	TGTGCCAGCTCACCTTCAGGGGCCCTAGGGGATGAGCAGTTCTTC	CASSPSGALGDEQFF
.	TRBV18	TRBD2	TRBJ2-7	TGTGCCAGCTCACCAGGGATGACTAGCGGGAGGGCCTACGAGCAGTACTTC	CASSPGMTSGRAYEQYF
.	TRBV28	.	TRBJ1-4	TGTGCCAGCAGAGGAAGGACACCAATAATTGAAAAACTGTTTTTT	CASRGRTPIIEKLFF
.	TRBV9	.	TRBJ2-1	TGTGCCAGCAGCACAGAGGCTACACGGAATGAGCAGTTCTTC	CASSTEATRNEQFF
once	TRBV7-7	.	TRBJ2-5	TGTGCCAGCAGCTTAGGAGTCCAGTGGCGGGAAGAGACCCAGTACTTC	CASSLGVQWREETQYF
.	TRBV11-2	.	TRBJ1-1	TGTGCCAGCAGCTACCTGAGGGGGGGTCCTATTGCTTTCTTT	CASSYLRGGPIAFF
.	TRBV2	.	TRBJ2-7	TGTGCCAGCATTGCAGGTAGAGGGGACCACGAGCAGTACTTC	CASIAGRGDHEQYF
.	TRBV5-1	.	TRBJ1-6	TGCGCCAGCAGCTTGGAGGGGAATGGAAATTCACCCCTCCACTTT	CASSLEGNGNSPLHF
.	TRBV5-5	.	TRBJ1-1	TGTGCCAGCGTCACTGTCGGGCAGAACACTGAAGCTTTCTTT	CASVTVGQNTEAFF
.	TRBV7-2	.	TRBJ1-2	TGTGCCAGCAGCCCCTATGGGTCCGGCTATGGCTACACCTTC	CASSPYGSGYGYTF
.	TRBV5-4	TRBD2	TRBJ2-7	TGTGCCAGCAGCTTGGTTGGGACTACCAATCTCGAGCAGTACTTC	CASSLVGTTNLEQYF
.	TRBV28	TRBD2	TRBJ2-1	TGTGCCAGCAGTTTAGGCGCGGGAGGGCCTGGTGAGCAGTTCTTC	CASSLGAGGPGEQFF
.	TRBV28	.	TRBJ2-7	TGTGCCAGCAGTGTGCTTCAGGGGAGTTACGAGCAGTACTTC	CASSVLQGSYEQYF
.	TRBV4-1	TRBD1	TRBJ1-1	TGCGCCAGCAGCCAACCGACAGGGAGGAACACTGAAGCTTTCTTT	CASSQPTGRNTEAFF
.	TRBV2	.	TRBJ1-4	TGTGCCAGCAGGAAAGATGCAACTAATGAAAAACTGTTTTTT	CASRKDATNEKLFF
.	TRBV28	TRBD1	TRBJ2-7	TGTGCCAGCAGTTACACGACAGGGGGCTACGAGCAGTACTTC	CASSYTTGGYEQYF
.	TRBV5-4	TRBD1	TRBJ2-2	TGTGCCAGCAGCGACCACCGGGACAGCCCCACCGGGGAGCTGTTTTTT	CASSDHRDSPTGELFF
.	TRBV5-1	.	TRBJ1-4	TGCGCCAGCAGCTTTACCCCGGGCGAAAAACTGTTTTTT	CASSFTPGEKLFF
.	TRBV7-2	.	TRBJ2-1	TGTGCCAGCAGCATCACTAGGGGAGTAGAGGATGAGCAGTTCTTC	CASSITRGVEDEQFF
.	TRBV5-4	.	TRBJ1-1	TGTGCCAGCAGCCGAAATAGGGGGACTGAAGCTTTCTTT	CASSRNRGTEAFF
few	TRBV2	TRBD2	TRBJ2-1	TGTGCCAGCAGTGCTAGCGGGAGCTCCTACAATGAGCAGTTCTTC	CASSASGSSYNEQFF
.	TRBV7-9	TRBD1	TRBJ2-7	TGTGCCAGCAGCGATCTTAACCGGGACAGCCCCTACGAGCAGTACTTC	CASSDLNRDSPYEQYF
.	TRBV6-6	.	TRBJ2-1	TGTGCCAGCAGGGAATTTTCCTACAATGAGCAGTTCTTC	CASREFSYNEQFF
.	TRBV28	.	TRBJ1-6	TGTGCCAGCAGTCCCCCCGCCGGGTATAATTCACCCCTCCACTTT	CASSPPAGYNSPLHF
.	TRBV25-1	.	TRBJ2-1	TGTGCCAGCAGTGAACCGGGCGACAATGAGCAGTTCTTC	CASSEPGDNEQFF
.	TRBV4-2	TRBD2	TRBJ2-7	TGTGCCAGCAGCCAAGGCCCAGCGGGAAGCTCCTACGAGCAGTACTTC	CASSQGPAGSSYEQYF
.	TRBV28	.	TRBJ2-6	TGTGCCAGCAGTTCCGGGGCCTCTGGGGCCAACGTCCTGACTTTC	CASSSGASGANVLTF
.	TRBV6-1	.	TRBJ2-6	TGTGCCAGCAGTGAATTAGTTATCTCTGGGGCCAACGTCCTGACTTTC	CASSELVISGANVLTF
.	TRBV5-1	TRBD1	TRBJ2-2	TGCGCCAGCAGCATGACAGGGTTAGTCGGGACCGGGGAGCTGTTTTTT	CASSMTGLVGTGELFF
once	TRBV6-5	TRBD1	TRBJ1-1	TGTGCCGGCAGCCGGGACAGGGCTAGCGCTGAAGCTTTCTTT	CAGSRDRASAEAFF
.	TRBV28	TRBD1	TRBJ1-4	TGTGCCAGCAGTTTAAGGACAGGGTGGTATAATGAAAAACTGTTTTTT	CASSLRTGWYNEKLFF
.	TRBV5-1	.	TRBJ2-5	TGCGCCAGCAGCAGGGTCTCCGGGGTGGAGACCCAGTACTTC	CASSRVSGVETQYF